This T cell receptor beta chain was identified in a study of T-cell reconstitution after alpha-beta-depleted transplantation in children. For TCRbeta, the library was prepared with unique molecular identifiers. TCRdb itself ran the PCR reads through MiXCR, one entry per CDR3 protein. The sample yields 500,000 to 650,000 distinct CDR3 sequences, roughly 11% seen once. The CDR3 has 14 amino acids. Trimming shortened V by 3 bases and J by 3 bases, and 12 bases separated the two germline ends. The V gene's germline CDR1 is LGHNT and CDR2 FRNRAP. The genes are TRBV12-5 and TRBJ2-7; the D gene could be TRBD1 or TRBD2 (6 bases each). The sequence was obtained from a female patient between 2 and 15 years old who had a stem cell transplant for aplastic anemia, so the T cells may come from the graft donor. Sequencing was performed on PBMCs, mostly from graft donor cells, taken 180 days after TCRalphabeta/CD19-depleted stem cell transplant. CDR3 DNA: TGTGCTAGTGGTTTCACAGGGAGGAACTACGAGCAGTACTTC. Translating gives CASGFTGRNYEQYF.